A single sample gave rise to the 30 T cell receptor beta chains below, sequenced in a study of blood T cell repertoires in COVID-19. TCRdb keeps only in-frame clones here, not all; method: immunoSEQ multiplex PCR. The repertoire holds about 260,000 clones, with about 90% as singletons. Sequences were obtained from peripheral blood. These receptors came from a woman in her 50s with acute or convalescent COVID-19.

V usage is TRBV19 and J usage is TRBJ1-1, with D perhaps matching TRBD1 (6 bases). The CDR3 spans 16 residues. V was cut by 5 bases and J by 5 bases, with 21 bases left in between. From germline, CDR1 is LNHDA and CDR2 SQIVND (reference sequence). The CDR3 DNA is TGTGCCAGTAGTTTTCGTCCAGGGGAATTAAAGACTGAAGCTTTCTTT. Its protein product is CASSFRPGELKTEAFF.

The rearrangement joins TRBV18 to TRBJ1-5, with 8 bases lining up with TRBD1. Germline V gives CDR1 KGHSH, CDR2 LQKENI. The junction had 6 bases not matched to a gene; V was cut back by 3 bases and J by 5 bases. CDR3 size: 15 residues. The CDR3 region has the DNA TGTGCCAGCTCACCGACAGGGGCCGCTTATCAGCCCCAGCATTTT. Encoded protein: CASSPTGAAYQPQHF.

This clone came up once. The chain links TRBV5-1 to TRBJ2-7; no definite D call. In germline, CDR1 is SGHRS, CDR2 YFSETQ. V was cut by 1 base and J by 3 bases, with 5 bases left in between. The CDR3 totals 12 residues. The CDR3 DNA reads TGCGCCAGCAGCTTGTCCTTCTACGAGCAGTACTTC. This codes for CASSLSFYEQYF. Full variable domain (outside the CDR3, taken from reference TRBV5-1 and TRBJ2-7): KAGVTQTPRYLIKTRGQQVTLSCSPISGHRSVSWYQQTPGQGLQFLFEYFSETQRNKGNFPGRFSGRQFSNSRSEMNVSTLELGDSALYLCASSLSFYEQYFGPGTRLTVT.

V and J are TRBV6-1 and TRBJ1-2; 8 bases line up with TRBD1. This CDR3 contains 15 residues. Losses at the gene ends were 7 bases for V and 8 bases for J; bases not matched to a gene: 15. Germline V lookup: CDR1 MNHNS, CDR2 SASEGT. The CDR3 nucleotides read TGTGCCAGCATCTACAGAGGACAGGGAGATTACGGCTACACCTTC. This encodes CASIYRGQGDYGYTF.

CDR3 coding DNA: TGTGCCAGCAGTTACTTACCGGGACAGGGGAATTCACCCCTCCACTTT. Encoded protein: CASSYLPGQGNSPLHF. The genes are TRBV6-5 and TRBJ1-6, with 10 bases lining up with TRBD1. This CDR3 has 16 residues. Unmatched junction bases numbered 4, after V lost 1 base and J lost 7 bases. Germline V gene sequence: CDR1 MNHEY, CDR2 SVGAGI.

The chain uses TRBV19 and TRBJ2-7, with 9 bases lining up with TRBD1. Germline CDR1 LNHDA, CDR2 SQIVND (reference sequence). This CDR3 has 13 residues. Unmatched junction bases numbered 3, after V lost 4 bases and J lost 5 bases. CDR3 sequence reads: CASSNRDRDEQYF. CDR3 nucleotide sequence: TGTGCCAGTAGTAACCGGGACAGGGACGAGCAGTACTTC.

V usage is TRBV27 and J usage is TRBJ1-1; D might be TRBD1 (5 bases). The CDR3 is 13 residues long. Trimming left V 2 bases short and J 4 bases short, with 8 bases between. In germline, CDR1 is MNHEY, CDR2 SMNVEV (reference sequence). DNA for the CDR3: TGTGCCAGCAGTTTAGCGGGGGGCACTGAAGCTTTCTTT. It specifies CASSLAGGTEAFF.

The rearrangement uses TRBV6-6 and TRBJ2-2; 8 bases align to TRBD2. Per germline, CDR1 MNHNY and CDR2 SVGAGI (reference sequence). The V and J ends lost 6 bases and 3 bases, in that order; junction bases with no gene match: 0. The CDR3 loop spans 13 amino acids. This CDR3 reads CASRREDTGELFF. The CDR3 DNA reads TGTGCCAGCAGGCGGGAGGACACCGGGGAGCTGTTTTTT.

V usage is TRBV6-5 and J usage is TRBJ2-1, with TRBD1 identical over 8 bases. V trimming: 4 bases; J trimming: 9 bases; junction bases outside the gene matches: 14. CDR3 length: 16 amino acids. Per the germline V gene, CDR1 is MNHEY and CDR2 is SVGAGI. The CDR3 coding sequence is TGTGCCAGCAGTTCACACCGGACAGGGTTCGTCAGTGAGCAGTTCTTC. This codes for CASSSHRTGFVSEQFF.

The chain recombines TRBV5-5 with TRBJ2-7; 12 bases line up with TRBD2. The CDR3 spans 17 residues. Looked up from germline, CDR1 is SGHKS and CDR2 is YYEKEE (reference sequence). The trim removed 4 bases at V and 5 bases at J, leaving 13 bases unmatched. This CDR3 is CASSLRLAGERANEQYF. DNA of the CDR3: TGTGCCAGCAGCCTAAGACTAGCGGGAGAGCGTGCAAACGAGCAGTACTTC.

The V and J genes are TRBV9 and TRBJ2-7, with D possibly matching TRBD2 (5 bases). Trimming left V 0 bases short and J 3 bases short, with 16 bases between. This CDR3 spans 16 amino acids. CDR1 and CDR2 (germline): SGDLS, YYNGEE. CDR3 loop: CASSVGGEGIHYEQYF. CDR3 nucleotides: TGTGCCAGCAGCGTAGGGGGAGAGGGAATCCACTACGAGCAGTACTTC. Using reference TRBV9 and TRBJ2-7 for the parts outside the CDR3, the full variable domain is DSGVTQTPKHLITATGQRVTLRCSPRSGDLSVYWYQQSLDQGLQFLIQYYNGEERAKGNILERFSAQQFPDLHSELNLSSLELGDSALYFCASSVGGEGIHYEQYFGPGTRLTVT.

There are a few counts of this clone. The V and J genes are TRBV27 and TRBJ2-7; D possibly corresponds to TRBD1 (6 bases). The V and J ends lost 0 bases and 0 bases respectively, with 15 bases between them. CDR3 length: 17 amino acids. CDR1 MNHEY and CDR2 SMNVEV come from the germline V gene (reference sequence). CDR3 protein: CASSLSAGAYFSYEQYF. In DNA, the CDR3 is TGTGCCAGCAGTTTATCGGCAGGGGCGTATTTCTCCTACGAGCAGTACTTC.

For this clone: Other DNA variants within this sample encode the same CDR3. The genes are TRBV3-1 (or the pseudogene TRBV3-2) and TRBJ2-7; 8 bases match TRBD2. The CDR3 contains 15 residues. The germline V gene encodes CDR1 LGHDT and CDR2 YNNKEL (reference sequence). V shed 1 base, J shed 4 bases, and the junction held 6 bases outside the gene matches. For the CDR3, the DNA is TGTGCCAGCAGCCAAGGAACCAGCGGGAGTTACGAGCAGTACTTC. Protein product: CASSQGTSGSYEQYF.

There are a few counts of this clone. This chain uses TRBV19 with TRBJ1-6; no definite D call. Trimming pared 3 bases from V and 9 bases from J, leaving 9 bases between. The CDR3 totals 13 residues. CDR1 and CDR2 (germline): LNHDA, SQIVND (reference sequence). This CDR3 reads CASSISEISPLHF. CDR3 sequence (DNA): TGTGCCAGTAGTATCTCCGAGATTTCACCCCTCCACTTT.

This sequence joins TRBV6-1 and TRBJ1-4, with D perhaps matching TRBD1 (6 bases). This CDR3 has 14 amino acids. CDR1 and CDR2 from the germline V gene are MNHNS and SASEGT. Trimming removed 1 base at V and 8 bases at J, with 11 bases between. The CDR3 DNA sequence: TGTGCCAGCAGTGAAGGGGGGGGCTTAGAAAAACTGTTTTTT. Protein: CASSEGGGLEKLFF.

This clone appeared once. The rearrangement joins TRBV28 to TRBJ1-2; D gene uncertain. The CDR3 is 13 residues long. The germline V and J ends were trimmed by 6 bases and 8 bases, with 16 bases remaining between them. Looked up from germline, CDR1 is MDHEN and CDR2 is SYDVKM. CDR3 amino acids: CASRPSGARGYTF. The CDR3 nucleotides read TGTGCCAGCAGACCAAGCGGCGCGAGGGGCTACACCTTC.

This sequence joins TRBV11-3 and TRBJ2-5; 8 nucleotides align to TRBD1. Germline V gene lookup returns CDR1 SGHNT and CDR2 YENEEA. The J segment lost 3 bases and the V segment lost 5 bases, leaving 8 bases of the junction unmatched. This CDR3 has 15 residues. The CDR3 is CASSTGQGREETQYF. The CDR3 DNA reads TGTGCCAGCAGCACCGGACAGGGCAGAGAAGAGACCCAGTACTTC.

The genes are TRBV6-6 and TRBJ2-7, with D perhaps TRBD2 (6 bases). The V and J ends lost 5 bases and 5 bases respectively, with 10 bases between them. The germline V gene has CDR1 MNHNY and CDR2 SVGAGI (reference sequence). The CDR3 runs to 12 residues. The CDR3 spells CASSRDLDEQYF. The CDR3 nucleotides are TGTGCCAGCAGTAGGGACTTAGACGAGCAGTACTTC.

The chain couples TRBV6-6 to TRBJ1-1; D not resolved. The germline gives CDR1 MNHNY, CDR2 SVGAGI (reference sequence). The CDR3 is made up of 14 amino acids. Trimming removed 7 bases at V and 1 base at J, with 13 bases between. The CDR3 loop reads CASTPPRGNTEAFF. The CDR3 DNA reads TGTGCCAGCACCCCCCCCCGGGGGAACACTGAAGCTTTCTTT.

The rearrangement uses TRBV4-1 and TRBJ2-2; D gene ambiguous. The CDR3 runs 15 residues. The germline V gene has CDR1 MGHRA and CDR2 YSYEKL. Deletions cut 4 bases from V and 5 bases from J, with 14 bases between. The CDR3 sequence is CASSPAELLTGELFF. For the CDR3, the DNA is TGCGCCAGCAGCCCGGCGGAGTTGTTGACCGGGGAGCTGTTTTTT.

The rearrangement uses TRBV24-1 and TRBJ1-2, with 8 positions matching TRBD1. This CDR3 is built from 16 residues. CDR1 is KGHDR and CDR2 is SFDVKD in the germline V gene. Germline trimming cut 3 bases from V and 5 bases from J; bases unmatched to any gene: 10. For the CDR3, the DNA is TGTGCCACCAGTGATAGGGGACTCGGACAGGGATATGGCTACACCTTC. Translated: CATSDRGLGQGYGYTF.

This chain joins TRBV4-2 and TRBJ2-7, with D tentatively TRBD1 (6 bases). Germline CDR1 LGHNA, CDR2 YNFKEQ. The V gene lost 3 bases and the J gene lost 6 bases, with 12 bases spanning the gap. The CDR3 runs to 13 residues. CDR3 region: CASSQDTGSEQYF. Here the CDR3 DNA reads TGTGCCAGCAGCCAGGACACAGGGAGCGAGCAGTACTTC.

CDR3: CASSPAPGGDEQYF. The DNA of the CDR3 is TGTGCCAGCAGCCCCGCCCCTGGAGGGGACGAGCAGTACTTC. This chain links TRBV28 with TRBJ2-7, with TRBD2 as a possible D gene (6 bases). The CDR3 contains 14 residues. V shed 6 bases and J shed 5 bases, with 17 bases lying between them. Germline CDR1 is MDHEN and CDR2 is SYDVKM.

The chain combines TRBV7-9 with TRBJ2-2; 7 positions match TRBD1. Looked up from germline, CDR1 is SEHNR and CDR2 is FQNEAQ (reference sequence). V shed 1 base and J 3 bases; nucleotides not matched to a gene: 11. The CDR3 is made up of 18 amino acids. CDR3: CASSLVHRQGVYTGELFF. The CDR3 nucleotides read TGTGCCAGCAGCTTAGTTCACAGGCAGGGGGTTTACACCGGGGAGCTGTTTTTT. Together with reference TRBV7-9 and TRBJ2-2, the CDR3 gives the full variable domain: DTGVSQNPRHKITKRGQNVTFRCDPISEHNRLYWYRQTLGQGPEFLTYFQNEAQLEKSRLLSDRFSAERPKGSFSTLEIQRTEQGDSAMYLCASSLVHRQGVYTGELFFGEGSRLTVL.

A few counts support this clone. This chain connects TRBV19 to TRBJ1-4, with 10 bases identical to TRBD1. This CDR3 spans 14 amino acids. Germline values: CDR1 LNHDA, CDR2 SQIVND (reference sequence). Trimming removed 6 bases from V and 6 bases from J; junction bases left unmatched: 4. The CDR3 loop is CASSSTGGDEKLFF. The CDR3 DNA follows: TGTGCCAGTAGCTCGACAGGGGGCGATGAAAAACTGTTTTTT. Filled out from reference TRBV19 and TRBJ1-4, the complete variable domain reads DGGITQSPKYLFRKEGQNVTLSCEQNLNHDAMYWYRQDPGQGLRLIYYSQIVNDFQKGDIAEGYSVSREKKESFPLTVTSAQKNPTAFYLCASSSTGGDEKLFFGSGTQLSVL.

The CDR3 coding sequence is TGTGCCAGCAGTCCACTAGCGGGAGGCTCCGAGCAGTACTTC. The encoded protein is CASSPLAGGSEQYF. V gene TRBV28 combines with J gene TRBJ2-7; 12 bases are shared with TRBD2. Trimming at V came to 5 bases and at J to 6 bases, leaving 5 bases not matched to a gene. This CDR3 comprises 14 residues. Looked up from germline, CDR1 is MDHEN and CDR2 is SYDVKM.

The V and J genes are TRBV28 and TRBJ2-1, with TRBD2 matching over 12 bases. Looked up from germline, CDR1 is MDHEN and CDR2 is SYDVKM. The CDR3 is 15 residues long. V lost 5 bases to trimming and J lost 8 bases; unmatched junction nucleotides: 7. CDR3 sequence (DNA): TGTGCCAGCAGTCAGACTAGCGGGAGTAGCCATGAGCAGTTCTTC. This encodes CASSQTSGSSHEQFF.

This sequence joins TRBV27 and TRBJ2-1; tentative D call: TRBD2 (6 bases). Per the germline V gene, CDR1 is MNHEY and CDR2 is SMNVEV (reference sequence). CDR3 length: 14 amino acids. Between the trimmed V and J ends, which lost 10 bases and 0 bases, there was a span of 13 bases. In DNA form, the CDR3 reads TGTGCCACTTCGGGACTGAGCTCCTACAATGAGCAGTTCTTC. Its protein product is CATSGLSSYNEQFF.

This chain uses TRBV4-3 with TRBJ1-2, with 10 positions matching TRBD1. Germline V gives CDR1 LGHNA, CDR2 YSLEER. V lost 1 base to trimming and J lost 4 bases; unmatched junction nucleotides: 3. The CDR3 covers 15 residues. CDR3 loop: CASSQGDRGGYGYTF. The CDR3 bases are TGCGCCAGCAGCCAAGGGGACAGGGGCGGCTATGGCTACACCTTC.

This clone was seen a handful of times. V and J are TRBV25-1 and TRBJ1-1; D is perhaps TRBD1 (6 bases). CDR3 length equals 16 residues. Germline lookup yields CDR1 MGHDK and CDR2 SYGVNS. The germline V and J ends were trimmed by 8 bases and 0 bases, with 19 bases remaining between them. In DNA, the CDR3 is TGTGCCAGCGGAAGGGGGGGAGACCTAATGAACACTGAAGCTTTCTTT. Translation gives CASGRGGDLMNTEAFF. The full variable domain, rest sourced from reference TRBV25-1 and TRBJ1-1, is EADIYQTPRYLVIGTGKKITLECSQTMGHDKMYWYQQDPGMELHLIHYSYGVNSTEKGDLSSESTVSRIRTEHFPLTLESARPSHTSQYLCASGRGGDLMNTEAFFGQGTRLTVV.